The next 20 T cell receptor beta chains were all read from a single sample in a study of T cells in Graves' hyperthyroidism and ophthalmopathy. RNA transcripts were the template for amplifying TCR beta CDR3 regions. TCR CDR3 regions were first amplified by RT-PCR with HTBI primers. TCRdb processed the multiplex PCR reads anew with MiXCR; each CDR3 protein has one entry. Among around 400,000 distinct CDR3 sequences, about 16% were seen once, and the ten largest hold approximately 19%. Sequencing input: blood. Receptor source: a woman aged 55-70 years with Graves' ophthalmopathy.

This rearrangement joins TRBV18 to TRBJ1-1; 7 positions agree with TRBD1. The CDR3 is 14 residues long. The V and J ends lost 3 bases and 6 bases, in that order; junction bases with no gene match: 7. In germline, CDR1 is KGHSH, CDR2 LQKENI. CDR3 in amino acids: CASSPPTGRAEAFF. The CDR3 DNA reads as TGTGCCAGCTCACCGCCGACAGGGAGGGCTGAAGCTTTCTTT.

This chain connects TRBV9 to TRBJ1-6, with 7 positions matching TRBD1. Per the germline V gene, CDR1 is SGDLS and CDR2 is YYNGEE. This CDR3 has 14 residues. Trimming took 4 bases from V and 7 from J; bases not matched to a gene: 5. CDR3 sequence (DNA): TGTGCCAGCAGCTACGACAGGGACAATTCACCCCTCCACTTT. This codes for CASSYDRDNSPLHF.

CDR3 amino acids: CASSSQGEAPIQPQHF. The CDR3 bases are TGTGCCAGCAGCTCACAGGGGGAGGCGCCGATTCAGCCCCAGCATTTT. The chain carries TRBV5-6 and TRBJ1-5, with TRBD1 matching over 8 bases. Germline loops: CDR1 SGHDT, CDR2 YYEEEE. CDR3 length: 16 amino acids. V was pared by 3 bases and J by 6 bases, with 11 bases of the junction left unmatched. The whole variable domain, filled in from reference TRBV5-6 and TRBJ1-5, reads DAGVTQSPTHLIKTRGQQVTLRCSPKSGHDTVSWYQQALGQGPQFIFQYYEEEERQRGNFPDRFSGHQFPNYSSELNVNALLLGDSALYLCASSSQGEAPIQPQHFGDGTRLSIL.

This clonotype was seen only a few times. The rearrangement links TRBV29-1 to TRBJ2-2, with D perhaps assigned TRBD1 or TRBD2 (6 bases each). Trimming stripped 4 bases from V and 3 bases from J, with 12 bases between. This CDR3 contains 14 residues. CDR1 SQVTM and CDR2 ANQGSEA come from the germline V gene. The CDR3 region is CSVVGGFHTGELFF. The CDR3 nucleotides are TGCAGCGTTGTGGGGGGCTTTCACACCGGGGAGCTGTTTTTT.

Many counts were recorded for this clonotype. The rearrangement links TRBV18 to TRBJ1-4; D uncertain. The germline V gene encodes CDR1 KGHSH and CDR2 LQKENI. Trimming cost V 1 base and J 5 bases, with 8 bases left between them. CDR3 length: 14 residues. The CDR3 reads CASSPLPLNEKLFF. The DNA for the CDR3 is TGTGCCAGCTCACCACTACCGCTGAATGAAAAACTGTTTTTT.

This clonotype appeared many times. The CDR3 region has the DNA TGTGCCAGCAGTCCAGCGGGGATTTCCTACGAGCAGTACTTC. Translated, it gives CASSPAGISYEQYF. The V call is TRBV12-3 or TRBV12-4, the J call TRBJ2-7, with 7 bases aligning to TRBD2. The J segment lost 1 base and the V segment lost 5 bases, leaving 5 bases of the junction unmatched. The CDR3 has 14 residues.

This clonotype came up a few times. DNA of the CDR3: TGTGCCAGCAGCAGGGTAGGGGGCTACACCTTC. Its translation is CASSRVGGYTF. The J gene is TRBJ1-2, the V gene TRBV9, with D uncertain. Trimming pared 4 bases from V and 8 bases from J, leaving 9 bases between. Germline CDR1 reads SGDLS; CDR2 reads YYNGEE. The CDR3 consists of 11 residues.

This clonotype has only a few counts. The chain carries TRBV5-6 and TRBJ2-1, with 15 bases aligning to TRBD2. The CDR3 has 20 residues. The ends lost 3 bases at V and 1 base at J; junction bases unmatched: 11. The germline V gene encodes CDR1 SGHDT and CDR2 YYEEEE. The CDR3 here is CASSSNGLAGGFGSYNEQFF. In nucleotides, the CDR3 is TGTGCCAGCAGCTCCAATGGACTAGCGGGAGGGTTCGGGTCCTACAATGAGCAGTTCTTC.

This clonotype turned up a few times. The chain couples TRBV27 to TRBJ2-7; TRBD1 might be the D (6 bases). This CDR3 has 14 amino acids. The germline gives CDR1 MNHEY, CDR2 SMNVEV (reference sequence). Trimming pared 3 bases from V and 2 bases from J, leaving 11 bases between. Here the CDR3 DNA reads TGTGCCAGCAGTTTTTTGGACAGCCCCTACGAGCAGTACTTC. Its translation: CASSFLDSPYEQYF.

In this sample, this clonotype turned up many times. J is TRBJ2-1 and V is TRBV12-3 or TRBV12-4, with D uncertain. Deletions cut 6 bases from V and 5 bases from J, with 8 bases between. This CDR3 has 12 residues. Written as DNA, the CDR3 is TGTGCCAGCAGCGCAACAGACAATGAGCAGTTCTTC. This sequence encodes CASSATDNEQFF.

A few counts support this clonotype. This may arise from a read error, as a much more abundant clone is one base away. The V and J genes are TRBV20-1 and TRBJ2-3; D remains ambiguous. CDR1 and CDR2 (germline): DFQATT, SNEGSKA (reference sequence). V was pared by 5 bases and J by 4 bases, with 10 bases between. The CDR3 is made up of 12 amino acids. CDR3 nucleotides: TGCAGTGCTGGTCAGGTCCCAGATACGCAGTATTTT. Protein sequence: CSAGQVPDTQYF.

About this clonotype itself: A much bigger clone sits one base away, suggesting this may be a read error. The chain has TRBV20-1 and TRBJ2-3; perhaps TRBD2 as D (6 bases). V lost 5 bases, J lost 8 bases, and 23 bases lay in between. In germline, CDR1 is DFQATT, CDR2 SNEGSKA (reference sequence). This CDR3 spans 15 amino acids. The CDR3 DNA reads as TGCAGTGCTCCTCCGAAACGGGAGAGGGCAGGTACGCAGTATTTT. Amino acids: CSAPPKRERAGTQYF.

Many counts were recorded for this clonotype. The chain has TRBV28 and TRBJ2-7, with 9 bases fitting TRBD1. Germline assignment: CDR1 MDHEN and CDR2 SYDVKM. V shed 4 bases and J 0 bases; nucleotides not matched to a gene: 7. The CDR3 is made up of 16 amino acids. CDR3 in DNA: TGTGCCAGCAGTTCAGGGGACAGGGCTTACTCCTACGAGCAGTACTTC. It translates to CASSSGDRAYSYEQYF. Filled out from reference TRBV28 and TRBJ2-7, the complete variable domain reads DVKVTQSSRYLVKRTGEKVFLECVQDMDHENMFWYRQDPGLGLRLIYFSYDVKMKEKGDIPEGYSVSREKKERFSLILESASTNQTSMYLCASSSGDRAYSYEQYFGPGTRLTVT.

This clonotype was detected ten times or more. The J gene is TRBJ2-3, the V gene TRBV11-2; tentatively, D is TRBD2 (6 bases). The germline CDR1 and CDR2 sequences are SGHAT and FQNNGV. CDR3 length: 16 amino acids. V lost 1 base to trimming and J lost 3 bases, with 14 bases between them. As DNA, the CDR3 is TGTGCCAGCAGCTTAGTGTCGGGAGTGGGTACAGATACGCAGTATTTT. This gives the protein CASSLVSGVGTDTQYF. The complete variable domain, with remaining parts taken from reference TRBV11-2 and TRBJ2-3, reads EAGVAQSPRYKIIEKRQSVAFWCNPISGHATLYWYQQILGQGPKLLIQFQNNGVVDDSQLPKDRFSAERLKGVDSTLKIQPAKLEDSAVYLCASSLVSGVGTDTQYFGPGTRLTVL.

This clonotype came up a few times. The rearrangement uses TRBV12-3 or TRBV12-4 and TRBJ2-4, with D perhaps TRBD1 (6 bases). The CDR3 has 14 amino acids. Trimming shortened V by 4 bases and J by 7 bases, and 14 bases separated the two germline ends. DNA of the CDR3: TGTGCCAGCAGTTACCGGGACAAGAGGAACATTCAGTACTTC. Amino acid sequence: CASSYRDKRNIQYF.

This clonotype was seen ten or more times. The V call is TRBV10-3, the J call TRBJ2-2; D is undetermined. The CDR3 has 13 residues. The germline V gene encodes CDR1 ENHRY and CDR2 SYGVKD. V was trimmed by 7 bases and J by 7 bases, leaving 13 bases between them. CDR3 amino acids: CAITSGVGGELFF. The CDR3 region has the DNA TGTGCCATCACCTCCGGCGTGGGCGGGGAGCTGTTTTTT.

This clonotype was recorded at least ten times. The J gene is TRBJ2-2, the V gene TRBV12-3 or TRBV12-4; tentative D call: TRBD1 (6 bases). V was cut by 3 bases and J by 6 bases, with 8 bases left in between. The CDR3 sequence is 13 residues long. CDR3 region: CASSFAGAGELFF. The DNA for the CDR3 is TGTGCCAGCAGTTTTGCAGGGGCCGGGGAGCTGTTTTTT.

The genes are TRBV12-3 or TRBV12-4 and TRBJ2-3; 14 nucleotides match TRBD2. The CDR3 is 17 residues long. After removal of 6 bases from V and 1 base from J, the junction contained 6 bases not matched to a gene. The CDR3 DNA follows: TGTGCCAGCAGAAATCCGGGACTAGCGGGAGGCACAGATACGCAGTATTTT. Protein: CASRNPGLAGGTDTQYF.

This clonotype was counted many times. This sequence joins TRBV3-1 and TRBJ2-4, with TRBD1 as a possible D gene (5 bases). The CDR3 covers 12 residues. V lost 4 bases and J lost 9, with 10 bases in between. Germline CDR1 is LGHDT and CDR2 is YNNKEL (reference sequence). This CDR3 reads CASSPRQGIQYF. The CDR3 DNA is TGTGCCAGCAGCCCCCGCCAGGGCATTCAGTACTTC. The complete variable domain, with remaining parts taken from reference TRBV3-1 and TRBJ2-4, reads DTAVSQTPKYLVTQMGNDKSIKCEQNLGHDTMYWYKQDSKKFLKIMFSYNNKELIINETVPNRFSPKSPDKAHLNLHINSLELGDSAVYFCASSPRQGIQYFGAGTRLSVL.

This clonotype was picked up many times. The rearrangement joins TRBV12-3 or TRBV12-4 to TRBJ1-1; 10 nucleotides align to TRBD1. The CDR3 is made up of 14 amino acids. V shed 6 bases and J 7 bases; nucleotides not matched to a gene: 8. CDR3 in amino acids: CASRGDRGSFEAFF. The CDR3 region has the DNA TGTGCCAGCAGGGGGGACAGGGGCTCGTTTGAAGCTTTCTTT.